A selection of T cell receptor beta chains follows, all from one sample in a study of blood T cells in healthy people across ages. TCRdb called the 5' RACE reads again in MiXCR, with one record for every CDR3 protein. The data contain about 640,000 distinct CDR3 sequences, under 65% of them singletons. The sample consisted of blood. The receptors here all came from a man aged 55 to 70 in good health. The conserved cysteine and the conserved F or W are not part of the CDR3 here.

V | CDR3
TRBV27 | ASSSGGYTDTQY
TRBV29-1 | SVGDRLTEAF
TRBV12-3/TRBV12-4 | ASSFHTDTQY
TRBV5-6 | ASSFTGLGQPQH
TRBV7-2 | ASGPRGYNGQY
TRBV29-1 | STIVLPGPQETQY
TRBV25-1 | ASRRTGNNSPLH
TRBV4-2 | ASSQDEYRGTQPQH
TRBV29-1 | SVEVGAGTPYEQY
TRBV7-9 | ASSRSRGLTYEQY
TRBV5-1 | ANPEGRSKINYDYT
TRBV20-1 | SAPTGGRGQPQH
TRBV27 | ASSLSIPGANVLT
TRBV19 | ASSIVNQETQY
TRBV5-1 | ASSTQGADEQY
TRBV7-2 | ASSLTSGGRSYNEQF
TRBV5-1 | ASSPTGTGVGDTQY
TRBV29-1 | SVVALAGEGETQY
TRBV7-5 | ISVPEALNRARRYGYT
TRBV4-2 | ASSQNPGTAPIDGYT
TRBV7-2 | ASHRSANNQETQY
TRBV20-1 | SASRTTGASEAF
TRBV7-9 | ASKSGVGRAF
TRBV6-2/TRBV6-3 | ASSILGPNYGYT
TRBV3-1 | ASSPNDRGGYTEAF
TRBV4-1 | ASSQVEGEIYGYT
TRBV20-1 | SARDQRGGFYEQY
TRBV7-2 | ASSLTSRGNIQY
TRBV9 | ACSIGTSGGAETQY
TRBV2 | ASSGGGEGF
TRBV5-1 | ATTRGTGGNTEAF
TRBV27 | ASSWDRSNNEQF
TRBV20-1 | SARPPWGGETQY
TRBV27 | ASSLGTGRGYGYT
TRBV5-1 | ASSLELAGSYNEQY
TRBV29-1 | SVDGPTSGATDTQY
TRBV6-1 | ASRTQGDRYSPLH
TRBV9 | ASSPGQIAWNYGYT
TRBV28 | ASSLGTLGVAKNIQY